This record looks at one T cell receptor beta chain sequence and its context. The CDR3 runs to 16 residues. Germline CDR1 reads SQVTM; CDR2 reads ANQGSEA. This sample is part of a study of T cells expressing NK-cell markers. Using the 5' RACE reads, TCRdb records one entry per CDR3 protein without DNA. Its table records about 110,000 distinct CDR3 sequences. Sequencing used blood T cells: a sorted CD56 or NKG2C T cell subset, CD4+ or CD8+ T cells, or bulk PBMC T cells (not recorded which). The rearrangement joins TRBV29-1 to TRBJ1-5; TCRdb's assignment of TRBD1 cannot be checked, as there is no DNA. The sequence was obtained from a woman aged 18-70 years in good health. CDR3 sequence: CSVEGTGRDSNQPQHF.